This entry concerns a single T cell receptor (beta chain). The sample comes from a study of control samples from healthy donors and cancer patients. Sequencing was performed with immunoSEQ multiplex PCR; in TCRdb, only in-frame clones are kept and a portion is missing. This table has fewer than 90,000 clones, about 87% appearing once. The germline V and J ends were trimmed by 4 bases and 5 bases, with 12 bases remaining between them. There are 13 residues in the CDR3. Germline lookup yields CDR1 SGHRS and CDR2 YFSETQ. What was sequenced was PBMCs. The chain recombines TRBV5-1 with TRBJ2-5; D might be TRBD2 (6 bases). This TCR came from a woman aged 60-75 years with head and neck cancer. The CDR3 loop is CASSPEGWETQYF. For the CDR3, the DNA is TGCGCCAGCAGCCCGGAGGGTTGGGAGACCCAGTACTTC.